This T cell receptor beta chain was captured in a study of blood T cell repertoires in COVID-19 (dated by TCRdb to 2018 to 2021). About the full investigation: Samples from collaborators originated in the United States, Italy and Spain and spanned both the acute and convalescent phases of COVID-19. Samples were obtained from the ongoing ImmuneRACE study (first 160 participants) and from 1,254 subjects provided by 6 global collaborators. The sample metadata nearly always contained a de-identified subject ID, COVID-19 status, age in years and sex. Deeply sampled blood TCRbeta repertoires from subjects exposed to, actively infected with, or recovered from COVID-19 were included in the dataset. The repertoires were released in a freely available public database meant as a resource for research on the immune response to SARS-CoV-2. Where available, HLA class I and class II types were taken from metadata supplied by the sample provider and were not determined by assay-based typing. The prospective study material was composed of cDNA or gDNA derived from T cells, B-cell-depleted T cells, or PBMCs.

What the work shows at the level of the full study, not this receptor alone: The amount of clinical and demographic metadata varied by source and participant and was provided uncurated.

In Seattle, one collaborating source enrolled patients while the infection was active and tracked those patients longitudinally over the course of disease. Collaborating institutions collected whole blood in K2EDTA tubes following their own protocols. For TCRbeta analysis, collaborator samples were shipped as frozen whole blood, as isolated PBMCs, or as DNA extracted from either sample type. The immunoSEQ Assay, a bias-controlled multiplex PCR, was used to amplify TCRbeta CDR3 regions from genomic DNA. Turning to the authors' computational methods: The number of nucleated cells in each sample was estimated from the amplification of reference gene primers within the assay. To quantify the absolute abundance of each unique TCRbeta CDR3 rearrangement, sequence reads were collapsed and filtered. For each sample, productive Simpson clonality was calculated as the square root of Simpson's diversity index across productive rearrangements. TCRdb retrieved this table from immuneACCESS and kept in-frame rearrangements only. Not all clones are present; in checked studies, unresolved V genes account for under half, and no reason is known for the remainder. Clone size and the V and J calls come from that table; the DNA yielded D and trimming. Across this sample there are some 180,000 clones, with around 79% seen only once. The top ten constitute approximately 5.9% of the sample.

The germline ends are 20 bases apart after V is trimmed by 7 bases and J by 4 bases. From a lookup of the germline V gene, CDR1 and CDR2 are SNHLY and FYNNEI. The CDR3 runs 15 residues from the cysteine to the phenylalanine. Left in the record is the CDR3 DNA by itself, 45 bases read in frame from the first base. For this clone: The specificity of this receptor is unknown. Within one base of it there is no much larger clone, and no base qualities were kept.

This receptor was obtained from a woman between 40 and 55 years old with COVID-19, enrolled during active disease. The chain employs TRBV2 and TRBJ2-7, with TRBD2 perhaps the D gene, on 6 matching bases. The specimen was peripheral blood. CDR3 protein: CASTPPGGGSYEQYF. The nucleotides read TGTGCCAGCACTCCCCCCGGGGGTGGCTCATACGAGCAGTACTTC.